One sample yielded the 18 T cell receptor beta chains listed below, sequenced in a study of a mutant IDH1 vaccine in newly diagnosed glioma. As for time point: week 5, during vaccination. Alongside topical imiquimod, each dose of vaccine comprised 300 ug of mutant IDH1 20-mer peptide. Libraries were prepared by immunoSEQ multiplex PCR; TCRdb keeps only in-frame clonotypes and omits some of them. The sample includes about 40,000 clones, about nine tenths of them seen just once. The antigens for these receptors are not known. The sequences come from PBMCs, collected from a glioma patient whose treatment included an IDH1 peptide vaccine. These receptor sequences come from a man between 45 and 60 years old with glioma.

This chain uses TRBV27 with TRBJ2-3; D gene unclear. This CDR3 spans 12 amino acids. V was trimmed by 6 bases and J by 4 bases, leaving 8 bases between them. Germline V gives CDR1 MNHEY, CDR2 SMNVEV (reference sequence). The CDR3: CASREGPDTQYF. CDR3 in DNA: TGTGCCAGCAGGGAAGGACCAGATACGCAGTATTTT.

The chain employs TRBV13 and TRBJ1-2; D not resolved. The V end lost 4 bases, the J end lost 3 bases, and 6 bases lay between the germline ends. The CDR3 is 12 amino acids. Germline values: CDR1 PRHDT, CDR2 FYEKMQ (reference sequence). The CDR3 coding sequence is TGTGCCAGCAGCTCCACCTACTATGGCTACACCTTC. Translating gives CASSSTYYGYTF.

The chain carries TRBV11-2 and TRBJ1-4, with D unclear. In germline, CDR1 is SGHAT, CDR2 FQNNGV. V lost 1 base and J 8 bases, leaving 8 bases between the germline ends. This CDR3 contains 13 residues. The CDR3 spells CASSLGEAEKLFF. The DNA for the CDR3 is TGTGCCAGCAGCTTAGGGGAGGCGGAAAAACTGTTTTTT.

This clone was observed a handful of times. The chain is built from TRBV29-1 and TRBJ1-2, with D perhaps TRBD1 (5 bases). There are 13 residues in the CDR3. Trimming left V 5 bases short and J 5 bases short, with 15 bases between. From germline, CDR1 is SQVTM and CDR2 ANQGSEA. The CDR3 region has the DNA TGCAGCGTTTTGGGGGAACAGCTTTATGGCTACACCTTC. Translating gives CSVLGEQLYGYTF.

This sequence joins TRBV27 and TRBJ2-7; D is unclear. Germline CDR1 reads MNHEY; CDR2 reads SMNVEV (reference sequence). Deletions cut 1 base from V and 3 bases from J, with 10 bases between. CDR3 length: 14 amino acids. DNA for the CDR3: TGTGCCAGCAGTTTATATGGGTCCTTCTACGAGCAGTACTTC. It encodes CASSLYGSFYEQYF.

This clone has just one count. The chain couples TRBV27 to TRBJ2-7; TRBD1 matches at 10 bases. The V gene's germline CDR1 is MNHEY and CDR2 SMNVEV (reference sequence). V was clipped by 6 bases and J by 1 base; unmatched bases: 6. This CDR3 contains 15 residues. CDR3 sequence: CASRGQGQGSYEQYF. CDR3 DNA: TGTGCCAGCAGGGGACAGGGGCAAGGTTCCTACGAGCAGTACTTC.

The V and J genes are TRBV7-2 and TRBJ2-7; the D is unclear. V was cut by 5 bases and J by 0 bases, with 14 bases left in between. The CDR3 covers 15 residues. Germline values: CDR1 SGHTA, CDR2 FQGNSA. The CDR3 spells CASSLAPVPSYEQYF. As DNA, the CDR3 is TGTGCCAGCAGCCTCGCCCCAGTACCCTCCTACGAGCAGTACTTC. Using reference TRBV7-2 and TRBJ2-7 for the parts outside the CDR3, the full variable domain is GAGVSQSPSNKVTEKGKDVELRCDPISGHTALYWYRQSLGQGLEFLIYFQGNSAPDKSGLPSDRFSAERTGGSVSTLTIQRTQQEDSAVYLCASSLAPVPSYEQYFGPGTRLTVT.

This chain uses TRBV7-3 with TRBJ2-1, with D tentatively TRBD1 (5 bases). CDR1 and CDR2 from the germline V gene are SGHTA and FQGTGA. V dropped 0 bases and J dropped 2 bases, with 8 bases sitting between them. CDR3 length: 15 residues. CDR3 DNA: TGTGCCAGCAGCTTAACCCCAGGGACCTACAATGAGCAGTTCTTC. This sequence encodes CASSLTPGTYNEQFF.

J is TRBJ2-1 and V is TRBV18, with 10 bases lining up with TRBD2. The junction had 4 bases not matched to a gene; V was cut back by 3 bases and J by 5 bases. In germline, CDR1 is KGHSH, CDR2 LQKENI. CDR3 length: 15 amino acids. This chain's CDR3 is CASSPRTSGDNEQFF. Here the CDR3 DNA reads TGTGCCAGCTCACCTAGGACTAGCGGCGACAATGAGCAGTTCTTC. The whole variable domain, remainder taken from reference TRBV18 and TRBJ2-1, is NAGVMQNPRHLVRRRGQEARLRCSPMKGHSHVYWYRQLPEEGLKFMVYLQKENIIDESGMPKERFSAEFPKEGPSILRIQQVVRGDSAAYFCASSPRTSGDNEQFFGPGTRLTVL.

This clone was seen once. V and J are TRBV6-5 and TRBJ2-6; D ambiguous. CDR1 MNHEY and CDR2 SVGAGI come from the germline V gene. The CDR3 totals 15 residues. V lost 6 bases, J lost 0 bases, and 9 bases lay in between. Here the CDR3 reads CASSNQDSGANVLTF. As DNA, the CDR3 is TGTGCCAGCAGCAACCAAGACTCTGGGGCCAACGTCCTGACTTTC.

The gene calls are TRBV27 and TRBJ2-7; D perhaps matches TRBD1 (5 bases). The CDR3 is made up of 15 amino acids. Per germline, CDR1 MNHEY and CDR2 SMNVEV (reference sequence). V dropped 0 bases and J dropped 5 bases, with 14 bases sitting between them. CDR3 coding DNA: TGTGCCAGCAGTTTATCGAGCTCAGGGTTCGACGAGCAGTACTTC. Encoded protein: CASSLSSSGFDEQYF.

V usage is TRBV25-1 and J usage is TRBJ1-6; D gene uncertain. Trimming shortened V by 6 bases and J by 5 bases, and 14 bases separated the two germline ends. Germline loops: CDR1 MGHDK, CDR2 SYGVNS. The CDR3 length is 15 residues. The CDR3 bases are TGTGCCAGCAGCGTAAGGGCATCGAATAATTCACCCCTCCACTTT. This translates into CASSVRASNNSPLHF.

The CDR3 spells CASSFSFGSNEKLFF. CDR3 bases: TGTGCCAGCAGCTTTTCGTTCGGGAGTAATGAAAAACTGTTTTTT. The rearrangement links TRBV7-2 to TRBJ1-4; no clear D gene. V was pared by 3 bases and J by 4 bases, with 12 bases between. The CDR3 totals 15 residues. Germline loops: CDR1 SGHTA, CDR2 FQGNSA.

This clone occurred once. The junction departs from the called germline gene at one end, perhaps through a read error. The rearrangement uses TRBV6-5 and TRBJ2-1; possible D gene TRBD2, 6 bases. Germline V CDR1 and CDR2: MNHEY, SVGAGI. The CDR3 has 12 amino acids. CDR3 bases: TGTGCCAGCAGTCATCGGCGGGGAGAAAATATCTTC. Translating gives CASSHRRGENIF.

V is TRBV29-1 and J is TRBJ2-3; the D is unclear. The length of the CDR3 is 15 residues. Germline CDR1 and CDR2: SQVTM and ANQGSEA. V lost 7 bases to trimming and J lost 4 bases, with 21 bases between them. CDR3 loop: CSAASSSPNPDTQYF. For the CDR3, the DNA is TGCAGCGCCGCGAGTTCCAGCCCGAACCCAGATACGCAGTATTTT.

This chain links TRBV19 with TRBJ2-1; tentatively, D is TRBD1 or TRBD2 (6 bases each). V was shortened by 2 bases and J by 6 bases, with 14 bases between the two germline ends. This CDR3 is 15 amino acids long. Per germline, CDR1 LNHDA and CDR2 SQIVND (reference sequence). The chain's CDR3 is CASSIHRGAINEQFF. The CDR3 nucleotides read TGTGCCAGTAGTATACATAGGGGGGCTATCAATGAGCAGTTCTTC.

This clone came up once. The rearrangement joins TRBV5-4 to TRBJ2-2, with 7 bases that match TRBD1. Trimming took 9 bases from V and 3 from J; bases not matched to a gene: 8. Germline V gene lookup returns CDR1 SGHNT and CDR2 YYREEE (reference sequence). This CDR3 region has 14 residues. DNA of the CDR3: TGTGCCACCGACGAGGGGGCTTACACCGGGGAGCTGTTTTTT. Amino acid sequence: CATDEGAYTGELFF.

This chain uses TRBV5-1 with TRBJ1-4, with unresolved D. The CDR3 has 14 residues. Trimming took off 0 bases at V and 5 bases at J, with 8 bases between the two ends. Germline V gives CDR1 SGHRS, CDR2 YFSETQ. The DNA of the CDR3 is TGCGCCAGCAGCTTGGGTTCACAGAATGAAAAACTGTTTTTT. Its protein product is CASSLGSQNEKLFF.